These 32 T cell receptor beta chains share one sample of origin, sequenced in a study of CD8 T cells in Susac syndrome. RNA, at about 0.45 to 1 ug, was reverse transcribed with random hexamers. MiXCR, applied by TCRdb to the immunoSEQ multiplex PCR reads, yields one record per CDR3 protein. This table has about 190,000 distinct CDR3 sequences, 75% to 95% appearing once. The sequenced sample consisted of CD4+ T cells from PBMCs. Every receptor here comes from a human donor with Susac syndrome.

The CDR3 here is CASSGQERFGPQHF. CDR3 nucleotides: TGTGCCAGCTCAGGGCAGGAGCGCTTCGGCCCCCAGCATTTT. This chain uses TRBV18 with TRBJ1-5, with D unresolved. The CDR3 runs 14 residues. V lost 5 bases and J 10 bases, leaving 18 bases between the germline ends. Germline V gene sequence: CDR1 KGHSH, CDR2 LQKENI.

The chain uses TRBV12-3 or TRBV12-4 and TRBJ1-1; no firm D call. The V end was cut by 5 bases, the J end by 11 bases, with 15 bases between. The CDR3 spans 12 residues. The CDR3 coding sequence is TGTGCCAGCAGTGACCACAGAGATCGGGCTTTCTTT. This encodes CASSDHRDRAFF.

J is TRBJ2-3 and V is TRBV5-1; 8 nucleotides align to TRBD1. CDR3 length: 16 residues. The junction had 11 bases not matched to a gene; V was cut back by 3 bases and J by 5 bases. CDR1 SGHRS and CDR2 YFSETQ come from the germline V gene. This CDR3 reads CASSSRGTGEGDTQYF. The CDR3 nucleotides read TGCGCCAGCAGCTCAAGAGGGACAGGTGAGGGAGATACGCAGTATTTT.

The rearrangement joins TRBV19 to TRBJ1-5; the D is unclear. The germline V gene encodes CDR1 LNHDA and CDR2 SQIVND (reference sequence). Deletions cut 0 bases from V and 4 bases from J, with 7 bases between. CDR3 size: 14 residues. The CDR3 protein is CASSIDAGNQPQHF. CDR3 in DNA: TGTGCCAGTAGTATAGATGCTGGGAATCAGCCCCAGCATTTT.

V is TRBV18 and J is TRBJ2-1; the D gene is possibly TRBD2 (6 bases). CDR3 length equals 14 residues. V dropped 6 bases and J dropped 4 bases, with 13 bases sitting between them. Germline lookup yields CDR1 KGHSH and CDR2 LQKENI. The CDR3 nucleotides read TGTGCCAGCTCCCCTCGGGACTCATACAATGAGCAGTTCTTC. Translating gives CASSPRDSYNEQFF.

The V and J genes are TRBV19 and TRBJ1-1; D is unresolved. With 6 bases removed from V and 2 bases from J, the gap between germline ends came to 13 bases. CDR1 is LNHDA and CDR2 is SQIVND in the germline V gene (reference sequence). The CDR3 covers 14 residues. CDR3 loop: CASRAPDSNTEAFF. The DNA of the CDR3 is TGTGCCAGTAGGGCCCCCGATAGCAACACTGAAGCTTTCTTT.

V is TRBV4-1 and J is TRBJ1-2, with 10 bases that match TRBD1. The germline V gene encodes CDR1 MGHRA and CDR2 YSYEKL. The CDR3 is made up of 17 amino acids. Trimming took 0 bases from V and 5 from J; bases not matched to a gene: 9. Here the CDR3 reads CASSQDPGTGAGYGYTF. The CDR3 bases are TGCGCCAGCAGCCAAGATCCCGGGACAGGGGCAGGGTATGGCTACACCTTC.

The CDR3 DNA is TGTGCCACCCAAGGGACAACTAATGAAAAACTGTTTTTT. Translating it yields CATQGTTNEKLFF. The chain combines TRBV6-2 or TRBV6-3 with TRBJ1-4, with no clear D. Germline V gives CDR1 MNHEY, CDR2 SVGEGT. Between the trimmed V and J ends, which lost 10 bases and 0 bases, there was a span of 9 bases. The CDR3 is 13 amino acids.

The chain carries TRBV5-1 and TRBJ2-1; TRBD2 matches at 7 bases. V lost 2 bases, J lost 2 bases, and 4 bases stayed unmatched. CDR1 SGHRS and CDR2 YFSETQ come from the germline V gene. This CDR3 spans 15 amino acids. CDR3 in DNA: TGCGCCAGCAGCTTTGACGGGGGGACCTACAATGAGCAGTTCTTC. It codes for CASSFDGGTYNEQFF.

V and J are TRBV20-1 and TRBJ2-4, with TRBD1 as a possible D gene (5 bases). V was shortened by 4 bases and J by 7 bases, with 14 bases between the two germline ends. Germline loops: CDR1 DFQATT, CDR2 SNEGSKA (reference sequence). This CDR3 contains 13 residues. CDR3 in amino acids: CSATLDSSNIQYF. For the CDR3, the DNA is TGCAGTGCTACTTTAGACAGCTCCAACATTCAGTACTTC.

The rearrangement joins TRBV9 to TRBJ2-7; TRBD2 agrees at 11 bases. Germline-derived CDR1 and CDR2 are SGDLS and YYNGEE. The CDR3 contains 18 residues. The V and J ends lost 2 bases and 3 bases, in that order; junction bases with no gene match: 13. The CDR3 DNA sequence: TGTGCCAGCAGCGTGGCGGGGACTAGCGGATATTCTTACTACGAGCAGTACTTC. Amino acid sequence: CASSVAGTSGYSYYEQYF. The variable domain in full, completed from reference TRBV9 and TRBJ2-7, reads DSGVTQTPKHLITATGQRVTLRCSPRSGDLSVYWYQQSLDQGLQFLIQYYNGEERAKGNILERFSAQQFPDLHSELNLSSLELGDSALYFCASSVAGTSGYSYYEQYFGPGTRLTVT.

V gene TRBV3-1 combines with J gene TRBJ1-1, with D perhaps matching TRBD1 (6 bases). Germline CDR1 LGHDT, CDR2 YNNKEL (reference sequence). Trimming removed 1 base from V and 4 bases from J, with 13 bases in between. The CDR3 is 15 amino acids. CDR3 loop: CASSQAGAQGTEAFF. In DNA form, the CDR3 reads TGTGCCAGCAGCCAAGCAGGGGCGCAGGGCACTGAAGCTTTCTTT.

This clonotype was seen a single time. The rearrangement joins TRBV29-1 to TRBJ2-1; maybe TRBD2 (5 bases). This CDR3 has 12 residues. The V and J ends lost 7 bases and 8 bases respectively, with 15 bases between them. Germline lookup yields CDR1 SQVTM and CDR2 ANQGSEA. Written as DNA, the CDR3 is TGCAGCGCGGTCGGAGGCCTCTATGAGCAGTTCTTC. This translates into CSAVGGLYEQFF.

In its sample, this clonotype was seen once. The DNA of the CDR3 is TGCGCCAGCGCCCCGGGACAGGACTATGGCTACACCTTC. This encodes CASAPGQDYGYTF. V gene TRBV5-1 combines with J gene TRBJ1-2, with 8 bases that match TRBD1. Germline CDR1 reads SGHRS; CDR2 reads YFSETQ. The V segment lost 7 bases and the J segment 3 bases; nucleotides outside the gene matches: 5. The CDR3 loop spans 13 amino acids. Full variable domain (outside the CDR3, taken from reference TRBV5-1 and TRBJ1-2): KAGVTQTPRYLIKTRGQQVTLSCSPISGHRSVSWYQQTPGQGLQFLFEYFSETQRNKGNFPGRFSGRQFSNSRSEMNVSTLELGDSALYLCASAPGQDYGYTFGSGTRLTVV.

The J gene is TRBJ1-2, the V gene TRBV4-2, with TRBD1 identical over 8 bases. CDR1 and CDR2 from the germline V gene are LGHNA and YNFKEQ. J was trimmed by 7 bases and V by 0 bases; bases with no gene match: 10. The CDR3 has 16 amino acids. The CDR3 DNA sequence: TGTGCCAGCAGCCAAGATAATACAGGGGGTTCGGGTGGCTACACCTTC. This gives the protein CASSQDNTGGSGGYTF.

The chain couples TRBV10-3 to TRBJ1-5; no reliable D call. Germline V lookup: CDR1 ENHRY, CDR2 SYGVKD. The ends were cut back, 8 bases at V and 3 bases at J, with 11 bases in the middle. CDR3 length: 13 amino acids. CDR3: CAIATDPNQPQHF. The DNA for the CDR3 is TGTGCCATCGCAACAGATCCCAATCAGCCCCAGCATTTT.

This chain uses TRBV3-1 with TRBJ1-3; no definite D call. With 4 bases removed from V and 0 bases from J, the gap between germline ends came to 13 bases. This CDR3 comprises 16 residues. Germline lookup yields CDR1 LGHDT and CDR2 YNNKEL (reference sequence). CDR3 coding DNA: TGTGCCAGCAGCCCACTTACCGTGGCCTCTGGAAACACCATATATTTT. Translated: CASSPLTVASGNTIYF.

The chain couples TRBV6-5 to TRBJ1-5, with D possibly TRBD1 on 5 matching bases. The length of the CDR3 is 15 residues. The germline gives CDR1 MNHEY, CDR2 SVGAGI. Trimming cost V 0 bases and J 7 bases, with 13 bases left between them. The chain's CDR3 is CASSYSRVPGQPQHF. The CDR3 DNA sequence: TGTGCCAGCAGTTACTCGAGGGTTCCAGGGCAGCCCCAGCATTTT.

The rearrangement uses TRBV2 and TRBJ2-6, with a tentative D call TRBD2 (6 bases). Trimming took 0 bases from V and 0 from J, leaving 15 bases between them. Looked up from germline, CDR1 is SNHLY and CDR2 is FYNNEI. The CDR3 consists of 19 residues. DNA for the CDR3: TGTGCCAGCAGTGAAGCGGCGCTTGGAGGGGCCTCTGGGGCCAACGTCCTGACTTTC. Protein sequence: CASSEAALGGASGANVLTF.

V gene TRBV5-8 combines with J gene TRBJ2-3, with 9 bases fitting TRBD1. Germline-derived CDR1 and CDR2 are SGHTS and YDEGEE. The CDR3 has 14 amino acids. With V trimmed by 3 bases and J by 4 bases, 3 bases remained unmatched. CDR3 in DNA: TGTGCCAGCAGCTCTCGACAGGGGGCAGATACGCAGTATTTT. Amino acids: CASSSRQGADTQYF.

The J gene is TRBJ2-3, the V gene TRBV5-1; 10 bases line up with TRBD2. V shed 2 bases, J shed 4 bases, and the junction held 4 bases outside the gene matches. Germline-derived CDR1 and CDR2 are SGHRS and YFSETQ. The CDR3 runs to 15 residues. The CDR3 nucleotides read TGCGCCAGCAGCTTTGGAGCGGGGGGGCCAGATACGCAGTATTTT. Translation: CASSFGAGGPDTQYF.

The V and J genes are TRBV20-1 and TRBJ2-7; 11 bases are shared with TRBD2. Per the germline V gene, CDR1 is DFQATT and CDR2 is SNEGSKA (reference sequence). This CDR3 is 14 amino acids long. Trimming at V came to 6 bases and at J to 5 bases, leaving 9 bases not matched to a gene. CDR3 in amino acids: CSARLAGRLDEQYF. DNA for the CDR3: TGCAGTGCCCGACTAGCGGGACGCTTGGACGAGCAGTACTTC.

The CDR3 is CASSPPPSTDTQYF. CDR3 nucleotides: TGTGCCAGCAGCCCTCCACCCAGCACAGATACGCAGTATTTT. The chain has TRBV7-2 and TRBJ2-3; D is unresolved. V was trimmed by 5 bases and J by 0 bases, leaving 9 bases between them. The CDR3 totals 14 residues. Germline-derived CDR1 and CDR2 are SGHTA and FQGNSA.

The genes are TRBV19 and TRBJ1-1; D unresolved. The CDR3 is 13 amino acids. CDR1 is LNHDA, CDR2 SQIVND, per germline (reference sequence). The ends were cut back, 5 bases at V and 7 bases at J, with 14 bases in the middle. This CDR3 reads CASSRTDEGEAFF. The CDR3 DNA reads TGTGCCAGTAGTCGGACCGACGAGGGTGAAGCTTTCTTT.

The V and J genes are TRBV5-1 and TRBJ2-2; TRBD1 might be the D (6 bases). The germline V gene encodes CDR1 SGHRS and CDR2 YFSETQ. The CDR3 sequence is 16 residues long. The ends were cut back, 4 bases at V and 0 bases at J, with 13 bases in the middle. For the CDR3, the DNA is TGCGCCAGCAGCACCGGACAGAGATCGAACACCGGGGAGCTGTTTTTT. Encoded protein: CASSTGQRSNTGELFF.

The chain is built from TRBV15 and TRBJ1-5; no clear D. The CDR3 totals 14 residues. V lost 0 bases and J lost 4, with 7 bases in between. CDR1 is LNHNV and CDR2 is YYDKDF in the germline V gene (reference sequence). CDR3 sequence: CATSRDRGNQPQHF. Written as DNA, the CDR3 is TGTGCCACCAGCAGAGACCGAGGAAATCAGCCCCAGCATTTT.

This chain uses TRBV5-4 with TRBJ2-5, with 13 nucleotides matching TRBD2. Per germline, CDR1 SGHNT and CDR2 YYREEE (reference sequence). The V and J ends lost 3 bases and 2 bases, in that order; junction bases with no gene match: 1. The CDR3 extends over 15 amino acids. The CDR3 nucleotides are TGTGCCAGCAGCTCGGGACTAGCGGGGCAAGAGACCCAGTACTTC. Amino acid sequence: CASSSGLAGQETQYF.

The chain recombines TRBV29-1 with TRBJ1-1; D remains unclear. The CDR3 is 13 residues long. Germline CDR1 and CDR2: SQVTM and ANQGSEA. V was shortened by 1 base and J by 0 bases, with 6 bases between the two germline ends. As DNA, the CDR3 is TGCAGCGTTGAAGGAAGACTGAACACTGAAGCTTTCTTT. Translation gives CSVEGRLNTEAFF. Drawing the rest from reference TRBV29-1 and TRBJ1-1, the complete variable domain is SAVISQKPSRDICQRGTSLTIQCQVDSQVTMMFWYRQQPGQSLTLIATANQGSEATYESGFVIDKFPISRPNLTFSTLTVSNMSPEDSSIYLCSVEGRLNTEAFFGQGTRLTVV.

This chain connects TRBV11-2 to TRBJ1-1; weak D call: TRBD1 (5 bases). Looked up from germline, CDR1 is SGHAT and CDR2 is FQNNGV. The ends were cut back, 6 bases at V and 6 bases at J, with 20 bases in the middle. This CDR3 spans 15 amino acids. CDR3 sequence: CASRLDGVGGAEAFF. The DNA for the CDR3 is TGTGCCAGCAGACTAGACGGGGTCGGGGGTGCTGAAGCTTTCTTT.

This rearrangement joins TRBV12-3 or TRBV12-4 to TRBJ1-6; TRBD1 agrees at 7 bases. The ends lost 6 bases at V and 14 bases at J; junction bases unmatched: 13. This CDR3 spans 14 amino acids. In DNA, the CDR3 is TGTGCCAGCAGCAACCGACAGGGTCTGGCCACCCTCCACTTT. Translating it yields CASSNRQGLATLHF.

The chain links TRBV9 to TRBJ2-5, with D perhaps matching TRBD2 (7 bases). Germline V CDR1 and CDR2: SGDLS, YYNGEE. The CDR3 has 16 residues. Deletions cut 3 bases from V and 1 base from J, with 16 bases between. CDR3 DNA: TGTGCCAGCAGCGGAACGGCGGCGGGGGCCCAAGAGACCCAGTACTTC. It codes for CASSGTAAGAQETQYF.

V is TRBV19 and J is TRBJ2-3, with a possible D match to TRBD2 (6 bases). This CDR3 comprises 14 residues. Germline CDR1 and CDR2: LNHDA and SQIVND (reference sequence). Trimming cost V 7 bases and J 2 bases, with 13 bases left between them. The CDR3 DNA sequence: TGTGCCAGTACCGGGGACTCTTTCACAGATACGCAGTATTTT. This encodes CASTGDSFTDTQYF.